This entry concerns a single T cell receptor beta chain. This record comes from a study of blood T cell repertoires in COVID-19. The wider study: The origin of the acute and convalescent COVID-19 samples was the United States, Italy and Spain. PBMCs, B-cell-depleted T cells, or T cells were the source of the cDNA or gDNA that made up the material.

CDR1 and CDR2 (germline): GTSNPN, SVGIG (reference sequence). CDR3 length: 13 amino acids. V trimming: 0 bases; J trimming: 5 bases; junction bases outside the gene matches: 3. In the original processing: Amplified reference gene primers provided the basis for estimating nucleated cell counts. The method was immunoSEQ multiplex PCR; TCRdb's version includes in-frame clones alone and lacks a portion of them. V and J calls and clone size are given by that table; D and trimming were obtained from the DNA. The table records some 240,000 clones, about 83% of them present only once. The clonotype originates from a woman aged 40-49 years who had recovered from COVID-19. V and J are TRBV30 and TRBJ2-5; TRBD2 aligns across 7 bases. Source material: peripheral blood. CDR3 region: CAWSVRGLETQYF. In nucleotides, the CDR3 is TGTGCCTGGAGTGTGCGGGGGTTGGAGACCCAGTACTTC.